Here is one T cell receptor (beta chain) with its context. Its antigen is unknown. These data come from a study of identical twins. General observations from the study: Surplus twin overlap in beta out-of-frame sequences was less pronounced. Monozygotic twins shared more out-of-frame TCR alpha than recombination models predicted.

CDR3 length: 15 amino acids. Trimming took 6 bases from V and 4 from J, leaving 18 bases between them. The V gene's germline CDR1 is ENHRY and CDR2 SYGVKD. Carrying unique molecular identifiers, the cDNA also gained a universal primer site through template switching. TCRdb redid the calling of the 5' RACE reads with MiXCR, one entry per CDR3 protein. The sample carries about 470,000 distinct CDR3 sequences, around 24% recorded once. These data also formed part of another study, on T cells expressing NK-cell markers. From that paper: HCMV serostatus: seven of eight sequenced donors positive, one negative.

The TCR was taken from a woman in her late teens or twenties in good health. The chain joins TRBV10-3 to TRBJ1-1; no clear D. Material for sequencing was CD4+ T cells sorted from blood. CDR3 sequence reads: CAISAREERGTEAFF. The DNA of the CDR3 is TGTGCCATCAGCGCGCGGGAGGAGCGCGGCACTGAAGCTTTCTTT.